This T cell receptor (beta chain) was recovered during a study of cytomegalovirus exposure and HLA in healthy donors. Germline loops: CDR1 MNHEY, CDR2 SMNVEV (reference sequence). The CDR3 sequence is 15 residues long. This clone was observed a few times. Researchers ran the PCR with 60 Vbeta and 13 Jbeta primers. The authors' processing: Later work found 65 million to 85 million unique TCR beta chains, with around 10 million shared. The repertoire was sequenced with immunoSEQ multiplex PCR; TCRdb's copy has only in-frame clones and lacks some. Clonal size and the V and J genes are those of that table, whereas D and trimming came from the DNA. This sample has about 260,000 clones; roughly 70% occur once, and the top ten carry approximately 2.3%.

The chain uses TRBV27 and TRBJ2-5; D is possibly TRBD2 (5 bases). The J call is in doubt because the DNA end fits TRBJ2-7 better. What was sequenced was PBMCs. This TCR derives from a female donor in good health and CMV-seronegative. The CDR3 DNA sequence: TGTGCCAGCAGTTTGAAGGAGGCCCTTACCTACGAGCAGTACTTC. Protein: CASSLKEALTYEQYF.